The rows below give T cell receptor beta chains drawn from one sample of a study of T cell changes during pregnancy in multiple sclerosis. Libraries were prepared by immunoSEQ multiplex PCR; TCRdb keeps only in-frame clonotypes and omits some of them. The table lists some 87,000 clones, 85% to 95% of them singletons, with around 0.22% in the top ten. Sample: CD4+ T cells from peripheral blood mononuclear cells, taken before pregnancy. Receptors originate from a female donor with multiple sclerosis, enrolled in a pregnancy study. Each CDR3 is given with its conserved first and last residue. The D gene is left open where the match is weak. Clone size is stated in some rows and not others, as once, few, many or a class when expanded.

D: .
size: .
V: TRBV7-3
J: TRBJ2-2
CDR3: CASGEATNTGELFF
DNA: TGTGCCAGCGGGGAGGCCACGAACACCGGGGAGCTGTTTTTT

D: .
size: .
V: TRBV19
J: TRBJ1-6
CDR3: CAMRGEVNSPLHF
DNA: TGTGCCATGCGGGGTGAGGTGAATTCACCCCTCCACTTT

D: TRBD1
size: .
V: TRBV10-3
J: TRBJ2-7
CDR3: CAISVFPPGQGAGEQYF
DNA: TGTGCCATCAGTGTGTTCCCACCCGGACAGGGGGCGGGCGAGCAGTACTTC

D: .
size: .
V: TRBV5-8
J: TRBJ1-5
CDR3: CASSSKAASSPQHF
DNA: TGTGCCAGCAGCTCAAAAGCGGCATCCTCGCCCCAGCATTTT

D: TRBD2
size: .
V: TRBV4-1
J: TRBJ2-7
CDR3: CASSRTLPMVAGDYEQYF
DNA: TGCGCCAGCAGCCGAACCCTCCCCATGGTAGCGGGAGATTACGAGCAGTACTTC

D: .
size: .
V: TRBV6-5
J: TRBJ2-1
CDR3: CASRRLNEQFF
DNA: TGTGCCAGCAGGAGACTCAATGAGCAGTTCTTC

D: .
size: .
V: TRBV15
J: TRBJ1-2
CDR3: CATSRDPGDGYTF
DNA: TGTGCCACCAGCAGAGATCCAGGGGATGGCTACACCTTC

D: .
size: .
V: TRBV2
J: TRBJ2-5
CDR3: CASSVTNLQETQYF
DNA: TGTGCCAGCAGCGTGACTAACCTCCAAGAGACCCAGTACTTC

D: TRBD1
size: .
V: TRBV7-8
J: TRBJ1-5
CDR3: CASSLGAGGEQPQHF
DNA: TGTGCCAGCAGCTTAGGAGCAGGGGGTGAGCAGCCCCAGCATTTT

D: TRBD1
size: few
V: TRBV28
J: TRBJ1-1
CDR3: CASSLRQGEAFF
DNA: TGTGCCAGCAGTTTAAGACAGGGCGAAGCTTTCTTT

D: TRBD2
size: .
V: TRBV18
J: TRBJ2-1
CDR3: CASSPIPSGSHEQFF
DNA: TGTGCCAGCTCACCGATCCCTAGCGGGAGTCATGAGCAGTTCTTC

D: .
size: .
V: TRBV27
J: TRBJ1-5
CDR3: CASSIGGGGNQPQHF
DNA: TGTGCCAGCAGTATCGGGGGGGGTGGCAATCAGCCCCAGCATTTT

D: .
size: .
V: TRBV7-2
J: TRBJ2-7
CDR3: CASGQFYEQYF
DNA: TGTGCCAGCGGACAGTTTTACGAGCAGTACTTC

D: .
size: once
V: TRBV10-2
J: TRBJ2-7
CDR3: CASSEFLDEQYF
DNA: TGCGCCAGCAGTGAGTTTCTCGACGAGCAGTACTTC

D: TRBD2
size: .
V: TRBV7-3
J: TRBJ2-3
CDR3: CASSLMTAGGLSTDTQYF
DNA: TGTGCCAGCAGCTTAATGACAGCGGGGGGGCTCAGCACAGATACGCAGTATTTT

D: TRBD1
size: .
V: TRBV5-1
J: TRBJ2-2
CDR3: CASSSQGVVGTGELFF
DNA: TGCGCCAGCAGCTCACAGGGGGTCGTAGGCACCGGGGAGCTGTTTTTT

D: .
size: .
V: TRBV28
J: TRBJ2-7
CDR3: CASSFAGYEQYF
DNA: TGTGCCAGCAGTTTCGCGGGGTACGAGCAGTACTTC

D: .
size: .
V: TRBV5-4
J: TRBJ2-2
CDR3: CASSLGRTNTGELFF
DNA: TGTGCCAGCAGCTTAGGCCGGACAAACACCGGGGAGCTGTTTTTT

D: .
size: .
V: TRBV28
J: TRBJ1-5
CDR3: CASRAGVSQPQHF
DNA: TGTGCCAGCAGGGCAGGGGTAAGTCAGCCCCAGCATTTT

D: TRBD1
size: .
V: TRBV5-5
J: TRBJ1-1
CDR3: CASSWTGGNTEAFF
DNA: TGTGCCAGCAGCTGGACAGGCGGGAACACTGAAGCTTTCTTT

D: TRBD1
size: .
V: TRBV9
J: TRBJ2-7
CDR3: CASSGGAGTGSYEQYF
DNA: TGTGCCAGCAGCGGAGGGGCCGGGACAGGTTCCTACGAGCAGTACTTC

D: .
size: .
V: TRBV5-6
J: TRBJ2-3
CDR3: CASSPRDWPFTDTQYF
DNA: TGTGCCAGCAGCCCTCGGGACTGGCCCTTCACAGATACGCAGTATTTT

D: TRBD1
size: .
V: TRBV15
J: TRBJ1-5
CDR3: CATSRHRDRGTGSAQPQHF
DNA: TGTGCCACCAGCAGACACAGAGACCGGGGGACAGGGTCGGCCCAGCCCCAGCATTTT

D: .
size: few
V: TRBV2
J: TRBJ1-6
CDR3: CASTRAGRGAGSPLHF
DNA: TGTGCCAGCACCCGAGCCGGGAGGGGCGCGGGTTCACCCCTCCACTTT

D: TRBD1
size: .
V: TRBV30
J: TRBJ1-2
CDR3: CAWSVGQSNYGYTF
DNA: TGTGCCTGGAGCGTGGGACAGTCTAACTATGGCTACACCTTC

D: TRBD1
size: .
V: TRBV19
J: TRBJ1-6
CDR3: CASTPDRGGSPLHF
DNA: TGTGCCAGTACTCCGGACAGGGGAGGTTCACCCCTCCACTTT

D: TRBD1
size: .
V: TRBV18
J: TRBJ1-1
CDR3: CASSSGQGLGTEAFF
DNA: TGTGCCAGCTCGTCGGGACAGGGTTTGGGAACTGAAGCTTTCTTT

D: .
size: .
V: TRBV7-2
J: TRBJ1-6
CDR3: CASSPMHSLNSPLHF
DNA: TGTGCCAGCAGCCCCATGCACAGCCTTAATTCACCCCTCCACTTT

D: TRBD1
size: once
V: TRBV7-2
J: TRBJ1-2
CDR3: CASSRSDRLIF
DNA: TGTGCCAGCAGCCGATCGGACAGGCTTATCTTC

D: TRBD1
size: .
V: TRBV28
J: TRBJ1-2
CDR3: CASSLLLDRGPGYTF
DNA: TGTGCCAGCAGTTTACTGTTGGACAGGGGGCCTGGCTACACCTTC

D: TRBD2
size: .
V: TRBV5-4
J: TRBJ2-2
CDR3: CASSLLAGGRGGGELFF
DNA: TGTGCCAGCAGCTTGCTAGCGGGGGGGCGAGGAGGCGGGGAGCTGTTTTTT

D: .
size: .
V: TRBV7-8
J: TRBJ1-1
CDR3: CASSLGPSGTEAFF
DNA: TGTGCCAGCAGCTTAGGCCCGTCGGGGACTGAAGCTTTCTTT

D: .
size: .
V: TRBV25-1
J: TRBJ1-6
CDR3: CASSEWASGSPLHF
DNA: TGTGCCAGCAGTGAATGGGCCAGCGGATCACCCCTCCACTTT

D: TRBD2
size: .
V: TRBV11-3
J: TRBJ2-1
CDR3: CASSIAGTSGKNEQFF
DNA: TGTGCCAGCAGCATCGCCGGGACTAGCGGGAAGAATGAGCAGTTCTTC

D: .
size: .
V: TRBV5-1
J: TRBJ1-5
CDR3: CASSLGSGGSNQPQHF
DNA: TGCGCCAGCAGCTTGGGCAGCGGGGGAAGCAATCAGCCCCAGCATTTT

D: .
size: .
V: TRBV7-9
J: TRBJ2-1
CDR3: CASSLAGLNNEQFF
DNA: TGTGCCAGCAGCTTAGCGGGGCTTAACAATGAGCAGTTCTTC

D: .
size: .
V: TRBV2
J: TRBJ2-1
CDR3: CASGGDGSYNEQFF
DNA: TGTGCCAGCGGCGGGGACGGCTCCTACAATGAGCAGTTCTTC

D: TRBD1
size: .
V: TRBV11-2
J: TRBJ1-1
CDR3: CASSPGQGAFTEAFF
DNA: TGTGCCAGCAGCCCCGGACAGGGGGCTTTCACTGAAGCTTTCTTT

D: .
size: .
V: TRBV29-1
J: TRBJ1-2
CDR3: CSVVEGLGYTF
DNA: TGCAGCGTTGTGGAGGGCCTGGGCTACACCTTC

D: .
size: once
V: TRBV7-8
J: TRBJ2-5
CDR3: CASSFPTTRRETQYF
DNA: TGTGCCAGCAGCTTCCCGACAACCCGTCGGGAGACCCAGTACTTC

D: TRBD2
size: .
V: TRBV5-6
J: TRBJ2-1
CDR3: CASSSLAGGTYNEQFF
DNA: TGTGCCAGCAGCTCTCTAGCGGGGGGGACCTACAATGAGCAGTTCTTC

D: .
size: few
V: TRBV7-8
J: TRBJ1-2
CDR3: CASSLGDSNYGYTF
DNA: TGTGCCAGCAGCTTAGGGGACTCTAACTATGGCTACACCTTC

D: .
size: .
V: TRBV7-2
J: TRBJ1-5
CDR3: CASSSYGGNQPQHF
DNA: TGTGCCAGCAGCTCCTACGGGGGAAATCAGCCCCAGCATTTT

D: TRBD2
size: .
V: TRBV5-1
J: TRBJ2-2
CDR3: CASSLPGLAGAATGELFF
DNA: TGCGCCAGCAGCCTACCGGGACTAGCGGGGGCGGCCACCGGGGAGCTGTTTTTT

D: .
size: .
V: TRBV27
J: TRBJ1-5
CDR3: CASSTQGSNQPQHF
DNA: TGTGCCAGCAGTACCCAGGGTTCTAATCAGCCCCAGCATTTT

D: .
size: .
V: TRBV29-1
J: TRBJ2-7
CDR3: CSVQGSYEQYF
DNA: TGCAGCGTACAGGGATCCTACGAGCAGTACTTC

D: .
size: once
V: TRBV6-5
J: TRBJ1-3
CDR3: CASQPVSFGNTIYF
DNA: TGTGCCAGTCAACCAGTCTCTTTTGGAAACACCATATATTTT

D: TRBD1
size: .
V: TRBV9
J: TRBJ1-6
CDR3: CASSGRQGTSNSPLHF
DNA: TGTGCCAGCAGCGGCCGACAGGGAACTTCTAATTCACCCCTCCACTTT

D: TRBD1
size: .
V: TRBV13
J: TRBJ1-1
CDR3: CASSARTGGNTEAFF
DNA: TGTGCCAGCAGCGCCCGGACAGGAGGGAACACTGAAGCTTTCTTT

D: TRBD1
size: .
V: TRBV5-4
J: TRBJ1-2
CDR3: CASSATGFYGYTF
DNA: TGTGCCAGCAGCGCGACAGGGTTTTATGGCTACACCTTC

D: .
size: .
V: TRBV2
J: TRBJ2-5
CDR3: CASNEVVTQYF
DNA: TGTGCCAGCAACGAGGTCGTAACCCAGTACTTC

D: .
size: .
V: TRBV2
J: TRBJ2-7
CDR3: CASSAGSTYEQYF
DNA: TGTGCCAGCAGTGCCGGGAGCACCTACGAGCAGTACTTC

D: .
size: .
V: TRBV14
J: TRBJ2-5
CDR3: CASSPIDREVETQYF
DNA: TGTGCCAGCAGCCCTATCGACAGGGAGGTAGAGACCCAGTACTTC